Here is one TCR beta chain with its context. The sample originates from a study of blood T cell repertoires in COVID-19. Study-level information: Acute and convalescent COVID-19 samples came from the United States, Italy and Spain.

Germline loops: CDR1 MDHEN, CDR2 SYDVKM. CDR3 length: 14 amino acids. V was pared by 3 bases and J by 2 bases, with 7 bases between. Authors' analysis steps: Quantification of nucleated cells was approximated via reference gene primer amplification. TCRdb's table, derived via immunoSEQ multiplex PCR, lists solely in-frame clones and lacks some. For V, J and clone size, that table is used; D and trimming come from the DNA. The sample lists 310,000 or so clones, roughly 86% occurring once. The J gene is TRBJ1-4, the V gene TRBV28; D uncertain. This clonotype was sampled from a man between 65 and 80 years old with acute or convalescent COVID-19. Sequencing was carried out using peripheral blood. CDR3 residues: CASSFASTNEKLFF. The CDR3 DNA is TGTGCCAGCAGTTTTGCGTCCACTAATGAAAAACTGTTTTTT.